This T cell receptor beta chain is from a study of beta chain features in type 1 diabetes. A sort by CD45RO/CCR7/CD25/CD127/CD95/CD27 yielded CD4+ naive, central memory, regulatory and stem cell-like memory cells. This clone showed up just a few times. V was pared by 2 bases and J by 5 bases, with 4 bases of the junction left unmatched. The CDR3 sequence is 15 residues long. From germline, CDR1 is MNHNY and CDR2 SVGAGI (reference sequence). The study reverse transcribed the entire isolated RNA, so it sequenced expressed TCRB transcripts. Data came from immunoSEQ multiplex PCR; TCRdb stores just in-frame clones and leaves some out. The repertoire holds about 450,000 clones, with about 10% as singletons.

The chain links TRBV6-6 to TRBJ2-5; 11 bases match TRBD2. The sample comprised naive CD4+ T cells from blood. This clonotype was sampled from a woman under 30 in good health. The CDR3 spells CASSYTGLAAETQYF. CDR3 nucleotides: TGTGCCAGCAGTTACACGGGACTAGCGGCGGAGACCCAGTACTTC.